This TCR beta chain stems from a study of cytomegalovirus exposure and HLA in healthy donors. In regard to this clone: Antigen unknown.

The PCR employed 60 Vbeta primers together with 13 Jbeta primers. How the authors handled the data: There were around 78 million unique TCR beta chains by a later count, and around 10 million of them were shared. Profiling relied on immunoSEQ multiplex PCR, and the TCRdb table lists in-frame clones only, not all of them. From that table come the V and J calls and clone size; the DNA was used to work out D and trimming. This sample has about 180,000 clones, with 84% found just once. The germline V gene encodes CDR1 SNHLY and CDR2 FYNNEI. Trimming cost V 4 bases and J 5 bases, with 18 bases left between them. The CDR3 has 15 residues. Notes on the study in general: High specificity and sensitivity for cytomegalovirus status were reported for the classifier. Available immune exposure information was restricted to CMV serostatus only.

The chain carries TRBV2 and TRBJ2-7; D perhaps matches TRBD1 (6 bases). This sequence was found in a girl aged 10 to 17 in good health and CMV-seropositive. Sequenced sample: PBMCs. CDR3 protein: CASSVLRGNKDEQYF. The CDR3 region has the DNA TGTGCCAGCAGTGTGCTAAGGGGGAACAAAGACGAGCAGTACTTC.